A single T cell receptor beta chain is shown here with its context. What it binds is not known. Trimming removed 4 bases at V and 5 bases at J, with 7 bases between. The germline V gene has CDR1 SGHKS and CDR2 YYEKEE (reference sequence). This CDR3 has 11 residues. 5'RACE, which relied on constant-segment primers, yielded TCR alpha and TCR beta cDNA libraries carrying sample barcodes and UMIs. Each CDR3 protein is one row after TCRdb ran MiXCR on the 5' RACE reads. The sample records about 540,000 distinct CDR3 sequences, about 20% being singletons. The source of the sample is a study of T-cell memory formation after mild COVID-19. Background on the study: TCR clusters showed largely donor specificity.

Study results and limitations: CD8+ contracting clones occupied EMRA, while CD4+ ones occupied mainly CM and EM. Pre-infection memory contained some responding clones, which suggested that cross-reactive memory had joined.

The chain carries TRBV5-5 and TRBJ2-7; D gene uncertain. The specimen sequenced was PBMCs or a T cell subset sorted from them (not recorded which). The TCR was taken from an adult woman who had mild COVID-19 (a few samples of this study predate the infection). Cell type and time point are not known. The chain's CDR3 is CASSHPNEQYF. CDR3 DNA sequence: TGTGCCAGCAGCCACCCTAACGAGCAGTACTTC.